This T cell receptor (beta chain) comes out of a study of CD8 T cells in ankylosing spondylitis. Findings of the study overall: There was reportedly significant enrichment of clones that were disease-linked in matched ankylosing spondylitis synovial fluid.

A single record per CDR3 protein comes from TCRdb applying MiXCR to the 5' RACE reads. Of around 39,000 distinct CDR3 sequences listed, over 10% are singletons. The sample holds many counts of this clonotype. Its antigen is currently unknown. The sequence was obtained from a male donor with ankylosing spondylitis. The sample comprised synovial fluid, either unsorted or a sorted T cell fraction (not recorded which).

CDR3 coding DNA: TGTGCCAGCAGCCCCGCGGAGGGGCCCAATGAGCAGTTCTTC. Translating it yields CASSPAEGPNEQFF. The rearrangement uses TRBV6-4 and TRBJ2-1, with a weak D call TRBD2 (6 bases). Germline loops: CDR1 MRHNA, CDR2 SNTAGT. This CDR3 comprises 14 residues. V lost 6 bases, J lost 6 bases, and 15 bases lay in between.